A single sample gave rise to the 19 T cell receptor beta chains below, sequenced in a study of T cell responses to AZD1222 COVID-19 vaccine. Clones were sequenced by immunoSEQ multiplex PCR, and TCRdb holds only the in-frame ones, with some missing. This table has fewer than 140,000 clones, around 90% appearing once. The specimen comprised peripheral blood, sampled 28 days after the second AZD1222 dose. All receptors derive from an adult who received the AZD1222 COVID-19 vaccine.

The chain is built from TRBV19 and TRBJ1-2; D uncertain. The CDR3 is made up of 13 amino acids. With 6 bases removed from V and 2 bases from J, the gap between germline ends came to 10 bases. Germline CDR1 LNHDA, CDR2 SQIVND (reference sequence). In DNA, the CDR3 is TGTGCCAGTAGCGCGAAGACCAACTATGGCTACACCTTC. It is translated as CASSAKTNYGYTF.

The CDR3 region is CASSTGTRASGNTIYF. The CDR3 DNA sequence: TGTGCCAGTAGTACTGGGACAAGGGCCTCTGGAAACACCATATATTTT. This sequence joins TRBV19 and TRBJ1-3; tentative D call: TRBD1 (6 bases). The V gene's germline CDR1 is LNHDA and CDR2 SQIVND (reference sequence). The CDR3 runs 16 residues. V lost 4 bases, J lost 0 bases, and 13 bases lay in between.

The genes are TRBV6-5 and TRBJ2-1; D remains unclear. In germline, CDR1 is MNHEY, CDR2 SVGAGI. The CDR3 has 11 residues. Trimming removed 2 bases from V and 12 bases from J, with 8 bases in between. In nucleotides, the CDR3 is TGTGCCAGCAGTTACAACTATCGGCAGTTCTTC. The encoded protein is CASSYNYRQFF.

This chain links TRBV7-9 with TRBJ1-4; no reliable D call. The germline V gene has CDR1 SEHNR and CDR2 FQNEAQ (reference sequence). Trimming took 1 base from V and 0 from J, leaving 15 bases between them. This CDR3 has 18 residues. This CDR3 is CASSLGQTGNPTNEKLFF. The CDR3, as DNA: TGTGCCAGCAGCTTAGGCCAGACCGGTAACCCAACTAATGAAAAACTGTTTTTT.

The count of this clone is one. The gene calls are TRBV3-1 (or the pseudogene TRBV3-2) and TRBJ1-1, with D maybe TRBD1 (5 bases). The germline V and J ends were trimmed by 5 bases and 5 bases, with 15 bases remaining between them. Germline assignment: CDR1 LGHDT and CDR2 YNNKEL (reference sequence). CDR3 length: 14 residues. CDR3 amino acids: CASSSDRGKTEAFF. CDR3 in DNA: TGTGCCAGCAGCTCAGACAGAGGGAAGACTGAAGCTTTCTTT.

The chain combines TRBV19 with TRBJ2-5; the D is unclear. CDR3 length: 11 residues. CDR1 is LNHDA, CDR2 SQIVND, per germline (reference sequence). V gave up 7 bases and J gave up 5 bases, with 8 bases separating them. The CDR3 spells CASKNEETQYF. CDR3 bases: TGTGCCAGTAAAAACGAGGAGACCCAGTACTTC.

The chain joins TRBV6-5 to TRBJ1-5; D possibly corresponds to TRBD1 (5 bases). CDR3 length: 14 residues. Germline assignment: CDR1 MNHEY and CDR2 SVGAGI. Trimming stripped 2 bases from V and 6 bases from J, with 11 bases between. The CDR3 DNA reads TGTGCCAGCAGTTACGGGGGGGGAGGTCAGCCCCAGCATTTT. Its translation: CASSYGGGGQPQHF.

The rearrangement links TRBV27 to TRBJ2-7; D is unresolved. Germline V lookup: CDR1 MNHEY, CDR2 SMNVEV (reference sequence). V was cut by 2 bases and J by 1 base, with 6 bases left in between. The CDR3 contains 13 residues. CDR3 sequence reads: CASSLTRSYEQYF. For the CDR3, the DNA is TGTGCCAGCAGTTTAACAAGGTCCTACGAGCAGTACTTC.

The chain joins TRBV19 to TRBJ2-2, with 8 bases that match TRBD1. The CDR3 is made up of 16 amino acids. V was clipped by 5 bases and J by 1 base; unmatched bases: 6. Germline-derived CDR1 and CDR2 are LNHDA and SQIVND (reference sequence). The CDR3 protein is CASSPQGVENTGELFF. CDR3 nucleotide sequence: TGTGCCAGTAGTCCACAGGGGGTGGAGAACACCGGGGAGCTGTTTTTT.

This clone was detected once. The V gene is TRBV27, the J gene TRBJ2-7, with a weak D call TRBD1 (6 bases). Germline V gene data show CDR1 as MNHEY and CDR2 as SMNVEV (reference sequence). The length of the CDR3 is 14 residues. V dropped 3 bases and J dropped 2 bases, with 11 bases sitting between them. CDR3 coding DNA: TGTGCCAGCAGTTTGCTCAGGGGAGCCTACGAGCAGTACTTC. This translates into CASSLLRGAYEQYF.

The chain combines TRBV5-4 with TRBJ1-3; 9 bases map to TRBD1. This CDR3 spans 16 amino acids. V was clipped by 3 bases and J by 4 bases; unmatched bases: 8. Per germline, CDR1 SGHNT and CDR2 YYREEE (reference sequence). The CDR3 reads CASSSTGGAGGNTIYF. DNA of the CDR3: TGTGCCAGCAGCTCCACAGGGGGCGCGGGGGGAAACACCATATATTTT. The full variable domain, with the rest looked up from reference TRBV5-4 and TRBJ1-3, is ETGVTQSPTHLIKTRGQQVTLRCSSQSGHNTVSWYQQALGQGPQFIFQYYREEENGRGNFPPRFSGLQFPNYSSELNVNALELDDSALYLCASSSTGGAGGNTIYFGEGSWLTVV.

The chain couples TRBV19 to TRBJ2-7, with 9 bases fitting TRBD1. The CDR3 sequence is 16 residues long. The junction had 8 bases not matched to a gene; V was cut back by 2 bases and J by 3 bases. CDR1 and CDR2 (germline): LNHDA, SQIVND (reference sequence). The CDR3 loop is CASSIRVGTGLYEQYF. The CDR3, as DNA: TGTGCCAGTAGTATAAGGGTCGGGACAGGGCTCTACGAGCAGTACTTC.

J is TRBJ1-2 and V is TRBV5-1; 7 bases match TRBD1. This CDR3 is 15 amino acids long. The V and J ends lost 3 bases and 6 bases, in that order; junction bases with no gene match: 11. Per the germline V gene, CDR1 is SGHRS and CDR2 is YFSETQ. CDR3 protein: CASSSEGAPTDGYTF. CDR3 nucleotide sequence: TGCGCCAGCAGCTCCGAGGGGGCCCCTACGGATGGCTACACCTTC.

The chain links TRBV11-2 to TRBJ1-2; D might be TRBD1 (5 bases). Trimming took 1 base from V and 3 from J, leaving 9 bases between them. This CDR3 has 14 amino acids. CDR1 is SGHAT, CDR2 FQNNGV, per germline. CDR3 residues: CASSLGDSYYGYTF. The CDR3 DNA is TGTGCCAGCAGCTTAGGAGACAGTTACTATGGCTACACCTTC.

The sample holds one count of this clone. The V gene is TRBV7-8, the J gene TRBJ2-7; 9 bases agree with TRBD2. J was trimmed by 5 bases and V by 2 bases; bases with no gene match: 4. The germline gives CDR1 SGHVS, CDR2 FQNEAQ. CDR3 length: 14 amino acids. CDR3 sequence reads: CASSLLAGGDEQYF. For the CDR3, the DNA is TGTGCCAGCAGCTTATTGGCGGGGGGGGACGAGCAGTACTTC.

This chain uses TRBV7-2 with TRBJ2-5, with TRBD2 matching 8 bases. Germline loops: CDR1 SGHTA, CDR2 FQGNSA. This CDR3 region has 13 residues. Trimming at V came to 8 bases and at J to 4 bases, leaving 6 bases not matched to a gene. The CDR3 DNA follows: TGTGCCAGCGGAGCGGGGGAGACAGAGACCCAGTACTTC. Protein sequence: CASGAGETETQYF.

The chain carries TRBV9 and TRBJ2-7, with 7 bases lining up with TRBD1. Germline assignment: CDR1 SGDLS and CDR2 YYNGEE. There are 15 residues in the CDR3. V lost 0 bases to trimming and J lost 0 bases; unmatched junction nucleotides: 3. The CDR3 region has the DNA TGTGCCAGCAGCGTAGGGGGGACAGTCTCCTACGAGCAGTACTTC. It translates to CASSVGGTVSYEQYF.

J is TRBJ2-2 and V is TRBV5-1, with unresolved D. This CDR3 region has 13 residues. Trimming left V 0 bases short and J 6 bases short, with 6 bases between. CDR1 is SGHRS and CDR2 is YFSETQ in the germline V gene. The CDR3 region has the DNA TGCGCCAGCAGCTTGGTAGTTGCCGGGGAGCTGTTTTTT. Protein: CASSLVVAGELFF.

The chain is built from TRBV6-5 and TRBJ1-1; D might be TRBD1 (5 bases). Trimming stripped 2 bases from V and 10 bases from J, with 11 bases between. This CDR3 has 12 residues. Germline CDR1 is MNHEY and CDR2 is SVGAGI. CDR3 region: CASSYPGSAAFF. The CDR3 region has the DNA TGTGCCAGCAGTTACCCAGGGTCGGCAGCTTTCTTT.